This is a list of T cell receptor beta chains from one sample in a study of T cell changes during pregnancy in multiple sclerosis. The assay was immunoSEQ multiplex PCR, and TCRdb's table has in-frame clones only and misses some. Among tens of thousands of clones, more than 85% were seen once, and the ten largest hold about 0.41%. This material consisted of CD4+ T cells from peripheral blood mononuclear cells, taken in the second trimester of pregnancy. Receptor source: a female donor with multiple sclerosis, enrolled in a pregnancy study. The CDR3 runs from the conserved cysteine through the conserved F or W. Each record gives: clone size, J gene, D gene, V gene, CDR3 protein, CDR3 DNA. A D gene is named only where the DNA matches it firmly. Expanded clones get a size class; other rows say once, few or many, or leave the size out.

once | TRBJ2-7 | . | TRBV28 | CASSRGQKRYEQYF | TGTGCCAGCAGTCGTGGACAAAAGAGATACGAGCAGTACTTC
few | TRBJ2-7 | . | TRBV30 | CAWSPRTGLMTYEQYF | TGTGCCTGGAGTCCGAGAACGGGACTGATGACCTACGAGCAGTACTTC
. | TRBJ2-2 | TRBD2 | TRBV7-9 | CASSPPLAGVGTGELFF | TGTGCCAGCAGCCCGCCCCTGGCGGGGGTGGGCACCGGGGAGCTGTTTTTT
. | TRBJ2-3 | . | TRBV28 | CASSLRQPDTQYF | TGTGCCAGCAGTTTGCGGCAGCCAGATACGCAGTATTTT
once | TRBJ1-2 | TRBD1 | TRBV5-4 | CASSLPPGTGGAGYGYTF | TGTGCCAGCAGCTTGCCGCCCGGGACAGGGGGCGCCGGCTATGGCTACACCTTC
. | TRBJ2-3 | TRBD2 | TRBV2 | CASSEGLAGGKTDTQYF | TGTGCCAGCAGTGAGGGACTAGCGGGAGGTAAAACAGATACGCAGTATTTT
. | TRBJ1-5 | TRBD1 | TRBV28 | CASSLLPVLRGHNQPQHF | TGTGCCAGCAGTTTATTACCCGTCCTCAGGGGGCACAATCAGCCCCAGCATTTT
few | TRBJ1-2 | TRBD1 | TRBV18 | CASSPGQDYTF | TGTGCCAGCTCACCGGGACAGGACTACACCTTC
. | TRBJ2-7 | TRBD2 | TRBV27 | CASSPSPSGANYEQYF | TGTGCCAGCAGTCCCTCTCCTAGCGGGGCGAACTACGAGCAGTACTTC
. | TRBJ2-1 | . | TRBV7-9 | CASSDNPSTYNEQFF | TGTGCCAGCAGCGACAACCCGTCAACCTACAATGAGCAGTTCTTC
. | TRBJ2-7 | TRBD2 | TRBV4-1 | CASSPVGRGNEQYF | TGCGCCAGCAGCCCCGTCGGGAGGGGCAACGAGCAGTACTTC
. | TRBJ2-3 | . | TRBV5-4 | CASRLGAGGTDTQYF | TGTGCCAGCAGACTGGGGGCAGGGGGCACAGATACGCAGTATTTT
. | TRBJ2-5 | . | TRBV4-1 | CASSPEGESGKETQYF | TGCGCCAGCAGCCCCGAGGGGGAGAGCGGGAAAGAGACCCAGTACTTC
. | TRBJ2-3 | . | TRBV5-1 | CASSLGSGRDTQYF | TGCGCCAGCAGCTTGGGTAGCGGACGGGATACGCAGTATTTT
. | TRBJ2-3 | . | TRBV6-6 | CASSYRGTATDTQYF | TGTGCCAGCAGTTACCGCGGGACAGCCACAGATACGCAGTATTTT
few | TRBJ2-1 | . | TRBV5-1 | CASSLRLATEQFF | TGCGCCAGCAGCTTAAGGTTAGCGACTGAGCAGTTCTTC
. | TRBJ1-5 | TRBD1 | TRBV28 | CASSQGAGNQPQHF | TGTGCCAGCAGTCAGGGGGCAGGCAATCAGCCCCAGCATTTT
. | TRBJ2-7 | TRBD2 | TRBV5-1 | CASSLTSGSDEQYF | TGCGCCAGCAGCCTCACTAGCGGGAGTGACGAGCAGTACTTC
. | TRBJ2-1 | TRBD2 | TRBV27 | CASKTLGTSGYNEQFF | TGTGCCAGCAAAACCCTTGGGACTAGCGGTTACAATGAGCAGTTCTTC
. | TRBJ1-2 | TRBD1 | TRBV5-4 | CASSSPGTGGGGYTF | TGTGCCAGCAGCTCTCCCGGGACAGGGGGAGGCGGCTACACCTTC
. | TRBJ2-7 | TRBD2 | TRBV29-1 | CSVEDRPGGGSSYEQYF | TGCAGCGTTGAAGATCGACCCGGCGGCGGGAGCTCCTACGAGCAGTACTTC
. | TRBJ1-4 | . | TRBV4-1 | CASRPLGGTNEKLFF | TGCGCCAGCAGACCCCTCGGGGGGACTAATGAAAAACTGTTTTTT
. | TRBJ2-7 | TRBD2 | TRBV4-1 | CASSQDRGLVDYEQYF | TGCGCCAGCAGCCAAGATCGAGGACTAGTCGACTACGAGCAGTACTTC
once | TRBJ2-1 | TRBD2 | TRBV7-9 | CASGTSGNNEQFF | TGTGCCAGTGGGACTAGCGGAAACAATGAGCAGTTCTTC
. | TRBJ2-1 | . | TRBV9 | CASSAGLYNEQFF | TGTGCCAGCAGCGCCGGACTCTACAATGAGCAGTTCTTC
. | TRBJ1-3 | . | TRBV19 | CASTPGRSRNTIYF | TGTGCCAGTACCCCAGGGAGGAGCCGAAACACCATATATTTT
once | TRBJ2-3 | . | TRBV5-1 | CASSLVGGMGYSDTQYF | TGCGCCAGCAGCTTGGTTGGCGGGATGGGATATTCAGATACGCAGTATTTT
. | TRBJ1-1 | . | TRBV13 | CASSPPWAGNTEAFF | TGTGCCAGCAGCCCTCCCTGGGCCGGAAACACTGAAGCTTTCTTT
. | TRBJ1-2 | . | TRBV9 | CASSVGGQANYGYTF | TGTGCCAGCAGCGTAGGGGGACAAGCTAACTATGGCTACACCTTC
. | TRBJ1-1 | . | TRBV19 | CASSVTGITEAFF | TGTGCCAGTAGTGTAACAGGGATAACTGAAGCTTTCTTT
. | TRBJ1-2 | TRBD1 | TRBV14 | CASSPPPGQGAGLYGYTF | TGTGCCAGCAGCCCCCCCCCGGGACAGGGGGCTGGTCTCTATGGCTACACCTTC
. | TRBJ2-1 | . | TRBV27 | CASSLRGLSSYNEQFF | TGTGCCAGCAGTTTAAGGGGACTTAGCTCCTACAATGAGCAGTTCTTC
. | TRBJ1-5 | . | TRBV27 | CASSLSDPRRVANQPQHF | TGTGCCAGCAGTTTATCAGACCCGAGGAGGGTAGCCAATCAGCCCCAGCATTTT
. | TRBJ2-7 | TRBD1 | TRBV7-2 | CASTTTGSVYEQYF | TGTGCCAGCACAACGACAGGGTCTGTCTACGAGCAGTACTTC
. | TRBJ2-5 | TRBD1 | TRBV6-1 | CASSGGTGVGETQYF | TGTGCCAGCAGTGGCGGGACAGGGGTTGGAGAGACCCAGTACTTC
. | TRBJ2-5 | . | TRBV30 | CAWSAPAPAGLLQKETQYF | TGTGCCTGGAGTGCACCCGCCCCTGCAGGGCTTCTACAGAAAGAGACCCAGTACTTC
. | TRBJ2-1 | . | TRBV5-4 | CATKGVGGGLSEQFF | TGTGCCACCAAGGGGGTAGGGGGGGGGCTGAGTGAGCAGTTCTTC
. | TRBJ2-5 | . | TRBV11-1 | CASSYNLRETQYF | TGTGCCAGCAGCTATAACCTTCGGGAGACCCAGTACTTC
. | TRBJ2-7 | . | TRBV28 | CASTESAYEQYF | TGTGCCAGCACCGAATCGGCCTACGAGCAGTACTTC
once | TRBJ2-5 | TRBD1 | TRBV6-5 | CASSRGFQETQYF | TGTGCCAGCAGCAGGGGGTTTCAAGAGACCCAGTACTTC
. | TRBJ2-3 | TRBD2 | TRBV2 | CASGSGGVGTDTQYF | TGTGCCAGCGGTAGCGGGGGAGTGGGCACAGATACGCAGTATTTT
. | TRBJ2-2 | . | TRBV7-2 | CASSSQTSGVSNTGELFF | TGTGCCAGCAGCTCCCAGACAAGCGGAGTCTCGAACACCGGGGAGCTGTTTTTT
. | TRBJ2-3 | TRBD2 | TRBV5-1 | CASSLAAAGADTQYF | TGCGCCAGCAGCTTGGCCGCAGCGGGAGCAGATACGCAGTATTTT
. | TRBJ2-1 | TRBD2 | TRBV7-2 | CASSLVATSGNNEQFF | TGTGCCAGCAGCTTAGTTGCGACTAGCGGGAACAATGAGCAGTTCTTC
. | TRBJ2-7 | . | TRBV4-1 | CASSPFGRVEQYF | TGCGCCAGCAGCCCTTTCGGCAGGGTCGAGCAGTACTTC
. | TRBJ2-7 | TRBD2 | TRBV5-1 | CASSFLTGTSGKEQYF | TGCGCCAGCAGCTTTCTCACCGGGACTAGCGGGAAGGAGCAGTACTTC
. | TRBJ1-4 | TRBD1 | TRBV29-1 | CSVPTGVGEKLFF | TGCAGCGTCCCGACAGGGGTCGGCGAAAAACTGTTTTTT
. | TRBJ1-3 | TRBD1 | TRBV11-2 | CASSLGTGILSGNTIYF | TGTGCCAGCAGCTTGGGGACAGGGATCCTTTCTGGAAACACCATATATTTT
. | TRBJ2-7 | . | TRBV30 | CAWTGTNSYEQYF | TGTGCCTGGACCGGGACAAACTCCTACGAGCAGTACTTC
. | TRBJ1-6 | TRBD1 | TRBV30 | CAWSPDRGSSPLHF | TGTGCCTGGAGTCCCGACAGGGGTTCTTCACCCCTCCACTTT
. | TRBJ2-1 | TRBD2 | TRBV18 | CASSPLAGGFHNEQFF | TGTGCCAGCTCACCACTGGCGGGAGGCTTTCACAATGAGCAGTTCTTC
. | TRBJ2-1 | TRBD2 | TRBV5-1 | CASSLVSGRAYNEQFF | TGCGCCAGCAGCTTGGTTAGCGGGAGGGCCTACAATGAGCAGTTCTTC
. | TRBJ1-1 | . | TRBV4-1 | CASSQNRHQGKGEAFF | TGCGCCAGCAGCCAAAACCGACACCAGGGGAAGGGTGAAGCTTTCTTT